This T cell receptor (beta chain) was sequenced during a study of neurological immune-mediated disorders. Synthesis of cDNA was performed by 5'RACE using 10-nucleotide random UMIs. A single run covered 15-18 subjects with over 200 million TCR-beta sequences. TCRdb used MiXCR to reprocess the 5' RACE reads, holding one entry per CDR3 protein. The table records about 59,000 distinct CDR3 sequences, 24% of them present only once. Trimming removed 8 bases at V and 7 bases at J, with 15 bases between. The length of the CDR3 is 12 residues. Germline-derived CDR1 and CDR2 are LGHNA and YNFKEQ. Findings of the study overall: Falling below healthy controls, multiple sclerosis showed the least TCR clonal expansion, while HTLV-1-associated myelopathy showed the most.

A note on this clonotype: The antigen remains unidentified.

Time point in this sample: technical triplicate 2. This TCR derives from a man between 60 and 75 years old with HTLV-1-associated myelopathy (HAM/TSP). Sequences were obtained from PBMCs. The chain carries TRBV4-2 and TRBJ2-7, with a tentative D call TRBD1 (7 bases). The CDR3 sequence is CASQNRGLEQYF. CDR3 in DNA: TGTGCCAGCCAGAACAGGGGACTGGAGCAGTACTTC.